The rows below give T cell receptor beta chains drawn from one sample of a study of blood T cell repertoires in COVID-19. Sequencing was performed with immunoSEQ multiplex PCR; in TCRdb, only in-frame clones are kept and a portion is missing. The top ten clones hold around 7.7% of a sample with some 200,000 clones, around 81% of them seen once. The sequencing sample was made of peripheral blood. All receptors come from a woman aged 70-85 years with acute or convalescent COVID-19. The CDR3 runs from the conserved cysteine through the conserved F or W. D genes are given only for firm matches. Rows give clone size only sometimes, using once, few, many, or a class for an expanded clone.

V: TRBV6-5; size: .; J: TRBJ2-3; D: TRBD1; DNA: TGTGCCAGCAGGGACAGGGGGCGGTACGCAGATACGCAGTATTTT; CDR3: CASRDRGRYADTQYF
V: TRBV7-3; size: once; J: TRBJ1-3; D: TRBD1; DNA: TGTGCCAGCAGCTTTTCCGGGACAGGGTTCGGAAACACCATATATTTT; CDR3: CASSFSGTGFGNTIYF
V: TRBV5-1; size: .; J: TRBJ2-5; D: .; DNA: TGCGCCAGCAGCTTGGCTGCGGGGGCCGGGGAGACCCAGTACTTC; CDR3: CASSLAAGAGETQYF
V: TRBV27; size: .; J: TRBJ1-5; D: TRBD1; DNA: TGTGCCAGCAGTTTACGCCCAAACACAGGGGATAGCAATCAGCCCCAGCATTTT; CDR3: CASSLRPNTGDSNQPQHF
V: TRBV10-3; size: .; J: TRBJ1-1; D: TRBD1; DNA: TGTGCCATCAGTGAGTCCGGCAGGGGGAAAGCTTTCTTT; CDR3: CAISESGRGKAFF
V: TRBV5-1; size: .; J: TRBJ2-3; D: .; DNA: TGCGCCAGCAGCTTGGGGGTTTTGGCGGGAACTAGCACAGATACGCAGTATTTT; CDR3: CASSLGVLAGTSTDTQYF
V: TRBV6-5; size: few; J: TRBJ1-1; D: .; DNA: TGTGCCAGCAGTTCCGGCCCAGGGAACACTGAAGCTTTCTTT; CDR3: CASSSGPGNTEAFF
V: TRBV19; size: once; J: TRBJ1-1; D: .; DNA: TGTGCCAGTACTGAATTATGGTTGGCAGCTTTCTTT; CDR3: CASTELWLAAFF
V: TRBV3-1/TRBV3-2; size: .; J: TRBJ1-5; D: .; DNA: TGTGCCAGCAGCCATGCTGGCGCGGATCAGCCCCAGCATTTT; CDR3: CASSHAGADQPQHF
V: TRBV5-6; size: .; J: TRBJ1-2; D: TRBD1; DNA: TGTGCCAGCAGCGGGCGACAGGGGGGTAACTATGGCTACACCTTC; CDR3: CASSGRQGGNYGYTF
V: TRBV5-1; size: few; J: TRBJ2-7; D: .; DNA: TGCGCCAGCAGGGCTGTCGGGTCGAGGGAGCAGTACTTC; CDR3: CASRAVGSREQYF
V: TRBV4-1; size: few; J: TRBJ2-5; D: TRBD2; DNA: TGCGCCAGCAGCCAAGACTACGCCGGGACTAGCGGGGGGGCCTGGGAGACCCAGTACTTC; CDR3: CASSQDYAGTSGGAWETQYF
V: TRBV7-2; size: few; J: TRBJ2-7; D: .; DNA: TGTGCCAGCAACTCCCAAAGCGAAGGCTACGAGCAGTACTTC; CDR3: CASNSQSEGYEQYF
V: TRBV11-3; size: .; J: TRBJ2-3; D: TRBD1; DNA: TGTGCCAGCAGCTTTTCCGGACAGGGTACAGATACGCAGTATTTT; CDR3: CASSFSGQGTDTQYF
V: TRBV24-1; size: few; J: TRBJ2-2; D: TRBD2; DNA: TGTGCCACCACCAAAGGGACTAGCGGTAACACCGGGGAGCTGTTTTTT; CDR3: CATTKGTSGNTGELFF
V: TRBV18; size: .; J: TRBJ2-2; D: .; DNA: TGTGCCAGCTCACCACTTGTAACAGGTTACACCGGGGAGCTGTTTTTT; CDR3: CASSPLVTGYTGELFF
V: TRBV6-5; size: once; J: TRBJ2-3; D: .; DNA: TGTGCCAGCACGACGGCAGGGCGTACAGATACGCAGTATTTT; CDR3: CASTTAGRTDTQYF